This T cell receptor (beta chain) is from a study of cytotoxic CD8 clonotypes in ibrutinib-treated CLL (dated by TCRdb to about 2021). For the wider study: In this cohort, around 15 patients were treatment-naive and approximately 10 were relapsed/refractory, while under 18 had unmutated IGHV. Response samples were obtained after a median of around 11 months of treatment, with a range of roughly 6 to 36 months. Cryopreserved peripheral blood mononuclear cells were collected before treatment, at response, and at either disease progression or sustained remission. Of the 86 people in the trial, about two dozen had longitudinal samples available. Responses were partial in 25 or so patients and complete in 2; after median 68 months follow-up, some 15 stayed in remission and about twelve progressed. On average, each sample yielded 255,043 productive templates and tens of thousands of productive rearrangements. The investigation overall reported the following: Baseline clonality exceeded that of age-matched healthy donors and correlated strongly with circulating CD8+ T-cell counts. Public clonotypes were rare and either contracted or stayed stable during treatment, and the rise in clonality at ibrutinib response reflected the expansion of private clonotypes. An increase in clonality was observed at ibrutinib response, with clonality remaining stable during sustained remission and falling back toward baseline at progression. Sampling times were not matched between patients in sustained remission and patients whose disease was progressing, and lymph node repertoires were not examined.

For TCR beta library preparation, 2 to 2.5 micrograms of genomic DNA were isolated from cryopreserved PBMCs. Longitudinal blood samples from CLL patients receiving ibrutinib monotherapy were subjected to high-throughput TCR beta sequencing. The patients took part in an open-label, single-center phase 2 trial of ibrutinib monotherapy. On a MiSeq, deep resolution sequencing aimed for a depth between 1 in 1 million and 1 in 200,000 T cells, with each clonotype covered approximately 10x on average. The immunoSEQ hsTCRB Kit was used to generate the TCR beta libraries. Per the authors' processing: Data were analyzed with ImmunoSEQ Data Assistant and ImmunoSEQ Analyzer, with V, D and J genes assigned per IMGT definitions. Clonality was computed as one minus normalized Shannon entropy of productive rearrangement frequencies, ranging from 0 to 1. Only overrepresented clonotypes making up at least 0.05% of each patient's repertoire were included in the public clonotype analysis. Fewer than 15 repertoires from age-matched healthy donors, obtained from immuneACCESS, served as clonality controls. TCRdb holds this immuneACCESS table with in-frame rearrangements only. Some clones are missing; in checked studies, unresolved V genes explain under half, and the rest has no known cause. From that table come the V and J calls and clone size; the DNA was used to work out D and trimming. The sample contains about 310,000 clones, around four fifths of them found a single time. The top ten clones comprise under 8.5% of the sample.

As for this clone: Its antigen is still unknown. No base quality values were provided; no much bigger clone lies one nucleotide off.

Sequences SGHVS (CDR1) and FQNEAQ (CDR2) are obtained from the germline V gene. The CDR3 runs 14 residues from the cysteine to the phenylalanine. This entry keeps only the CDR3 DNA: 42 bases, framed from base 1. Deletion took 5 bases off V and 7 bases off J, with a span of 15 bases between the germline ends. The chain links TRBV7-8 with TRBJ1-3, with no confidently assigned D gene. This TCR was sampled from a human donor with chronic lymphocytic leukemia. The source material was PBMCs, sampled before ibrutinib treatment. The sequenced DNA: TGTGCCAGCAGCCAGAGGTCTGTTGGCAACACCATATATTTT. This is translated as CASSQRSVGNTIYF.